This TCR beta chain is from a study of blood T cell repertoires in COVID-19. Across the whole study: Researchers got acute and convalescent COVID-19 samples from the United States, Italy and Spain. PBMCs, B-cell-depleted T cells, or T cells were the source of the cDNA or gDNA that made up the material.

Seattle's enrolled individuals joined amid active infection and were then monitored longitudinally. Germline CDR1 KGHSH, CDR2 LQKENI. V trimming: 2 bases; J trimming: 6 bases; junction bases outside the gene matches: 3. There are 14 residues in the CDR3. In the source study's methods: Nucleated cell counts were estimated from reference gene primer amplification. Measured with immunoSEQ multiplex PCR; TCRdb has only the in-frame clones, and not every one. V and J calls and clone size come straight from that table; D and trimming were deduced from the DNA. The sample lists some 220,000 clones, 85% occurring once.

This TCR came from a woman aged 70-85 years with COVID-19, enrolled during active disease. The sample comprised peripheral blood. This chain joins TRBV18 and TRBJ1-3, with 8 bases identical to TRBD1. This chain's CDR3 is CASSPLTGENTIYF. The CDR3 DNA follows: TGTGCCAGCTCACCATTGACAGGGGAAAACACCATATATTTT.